A selection of T cell receptor beta chains follows, all from one sample in a study of blood T cell repertoires in COVID-19. The table came from immunoSEQ multiplex PCR; TCRdb's copy has only in-frame clones and leaves some out. The table lists roughly 200,000 clones, roughly 88% of them singletons. Sequenced input: PBMCs or T cells enriched from blood (not recorded which). These receptors were collected from a woman in her 40s with acute COVID-19. Both conserved end residues are trimmed from each CDR3. Clone size is given for some rows only: seen once, a few or many times, or a class if the clone is expanded.

v_call,clone_size,cdr3_aa
TRBV18,NA,ASSGQGGNTQY
TRBV19,NA,ASSIDRGPQH
TRBV7-9,NA,ASSLRQGDTQY
TRBV9,few,ASSGQGTLAKNIQY
TRBV7-3,NA,ASSLAPGLNYNEQF
TRBV15,NA,ATSRDNGGEKLF
TRBV7-3,NA,ASSSLHTGLTGETQY
TRBV5-1,few,ASSLVGRGTDTQY
TRBV5-1,NA,ASSLRGLAADTQY
TRBV5-5,NA,ASSLRGGQGARTEAF
TRBV29-1,NA,SVEGVGVYEQY
TRBV29-1,NA,SVARGTGSGYT
TRBV9,few,ASSPLEASGGETQY
TRBV29-1,NA,SVEGLDRVGGDTEAF
TRBV19,NA,ASSPSGGTDRGNEQF
TRBV6-5,NA,ASRVQGAWGYT